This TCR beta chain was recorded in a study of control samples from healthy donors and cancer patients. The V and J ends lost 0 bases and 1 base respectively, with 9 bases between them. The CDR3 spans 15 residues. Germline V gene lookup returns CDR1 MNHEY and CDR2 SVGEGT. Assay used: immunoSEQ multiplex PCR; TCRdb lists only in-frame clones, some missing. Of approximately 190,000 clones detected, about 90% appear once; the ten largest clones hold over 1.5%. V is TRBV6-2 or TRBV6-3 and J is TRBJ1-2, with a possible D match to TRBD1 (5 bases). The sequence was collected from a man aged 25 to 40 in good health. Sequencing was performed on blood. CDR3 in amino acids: CASSYSVDSNYGYTF. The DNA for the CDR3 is TGTGCCAGCAGTTACTCGGTTGACAGTAACTATGGCTACACCTTC.